The next 5 T cell receptor beta chains were all read from a single sample in a study of identifying expanded T cells in peripheral blood. Repertoires were generated with immunoSEQ multiplex PCR, while TCRdb's copy carries only in-frame clones and drops some. The sample gives 90,000 or so clones, 88% of which show up once; roughly 19% is in the top ten. What was sequenced was blood. Receptors originate from a person aged 18 to 75 in good health.

The rearrangement uses TRBV23-1 and TRBJ1-4; 7 nucleotides line up with TRBD1. TRBV23-1 is labeled an ORF, and its function is uncertain. This CDR3 has 16 residues. Trimming at V came to 6 bases and at J to 5 bases, leaving 12 bases not matched to a gene. The CDR3 loop is CASRPSPGQLNEKLFF. The CDR3 bases are TGCGCCAGCAGACCTTCTCCGGGACAGTTAAATGAAAAACTGTTTTTT.

There are a few counts of this clone. The chain carries TRBV28 and TRBJ1-5; TRBD1 matches at 11 bases. V shed 6 bases and J 6 bases; nucleotides not matched to a gene: 1. The germline gives CDR1 MDHEN, CDR2 SYDVKM. The CDR3 is 13 residues long. CDR3 region: CASRGQGGQPQHF. The DNA for the CDR3 is TGTGCCAGCAGGGGACAGGGGGGTCAGCCCCAGCATTTT. Based on the CDR3 plus reference TRBV28 and TRBJ1-5, the full variable domain is DVKVTQSSRYLVKRTGEKVFLECVQDMDHENMFWYRQDPGLGLRLIYFSYDVKMKEKGDIPEGYSVSREKKERFSLILESASTNQTSMYLCASRGQGGQPQHFGDGTRLSIL.

V gene TRBV5-1 combines with J gene TRBJ2-3; TRBD2 matches 11 bases. V lost 1 base and J lost 1; bases outside the gene matches: 5. The CDR3 has 17 amino acids. Germline CDR1 reads SGHRS; CDR2 reads YFSETQ. The CDR3 reads CASSLLGTSGGTDTQYF. The CDR3, as DNA: TGCGCCAGCAGCTTGTTGGGGACTAGCGGTGGCACAGATACGCAGTATTTT. The full variable domain, completed using reference TRBV5-1 and TRBJ2-3, is KAGVTQTPRYLIKTRGQQVTLSCSPISGHRSVSWYQQTPGQGLQFLFEYFSETQRNKGNFPGRFSGRQFSNSRSEMNVSTLELGDSALYLCASSLLGTSGGTDTQYFGPGTRLTVL.

The chain combines TRBV7-8 with TRBJ2-7; D tentatively reads TRBD1 or TRBD2 (6 bases each). The CDR3 is made up of 14 amino acids. Trimming cost V 5 bases and J 2 bases, with 13 bases left between them. Germline assignment: CDR1 SGHVS and CDR2 FQNEAQ. The CDR3 is CASSLRGTAYEQYF. The CDR3 coding sequence is TGTGCCAGCAGCCTAAGGGGGACTGCCTACGAGCAGTACTTC.

The V and J genes are TRBV7-2 and TRBJ2-3, with 8 bases matching TRBD2. The germline CDR1 and CDR2 sequences are SGHTA and FQGNSA. CDR3 length: 18 residues. V shed 3 bases, J shed 4 bases, and the junction held 15 bases outside the gene matches. The DNA of the CDR3 is TGTGCCAGCAGCTTCTCCCGGGGGGGATGGGCACGGGCAGATACGCAGTATTTT. Amino acids: CASSFSRGGWARADTQYF.